The 30 T cell receptor beta chains in this list originate from one sample, sequenced in a study of OX40 agonist ivuxolimab in advanced cancers. Assay used: immunoSEQ multiplex PCR; TCRdb lists only in-frame clones, some missing. Among some 35,000 clones listed, approximately 79% were seen once. The input for sequencing was CD4+ or CD8+ T cells sorted from blood, taken in a trial of the OX40 agonist ivuxolimab. The receptor source for this set is an adult with an advanced solid tumor such as melanoma, head and neck, liver or kidney cancer.

This clone has more than one count but fewer than ten. The V gene is TRBV4-1, the J gene TRBJ2-2; 10 nucleotides agree with TRBD2. V trimming: 7 bases; J trimming: 4 bases; junction bases outside the gene matches: 3. Germline V gives CDR1 MGHRA, CDR2 YSYEKL. The CDR3 loop spans 14 amino acids. CDR3 in DNA: TGCGCCAGCACTAGGACTAGCGGCACCGGGGAGCTGTTTTTT. It is translated as CASTRTSGTGELFF.

The sample holds one count of this clone. Here the CDR3 reads CASSPPGLGGGAPEQFF. Here the CDR3 DNA reads TGTGCCAGCTCACCCCCGGGATTGGGCGGGGGGGCTCCGGAGCAGTTCTTC. This chain joins TRBV18 and TRBJ2-1, with 9 bases lining up with TRBD2. The V gene's germline CDR1 is KGHSH and CDR2 LQKENI. The CDR3 is made up of 17 amino acids. J gave up 10 bases and V 3 bases, and 16 bases lay outside the gene matches.

This sequence joins TRBV9 and TRBJ2-3, with 13 bases lining up with TRBD2. This CDR3 comprises 16 residues. Looked up from germline, CDR1 is SGDLS and CDR2 is YYNGEE. V shed 4 bases, J shed 5 bases, and the junction held 7 bases outside the gene matches. This CDR3 is CASSPGTSGAGDTQYF. DNA for the CDR3: TGTGCCAGCAGCCCCGGGACTAGCGGGGCCGGAGATACGCAGTATTTT.

The rearrangement joins TRBV11-2 to TRBJ2-1, with unresolved D. This CDR3 spans 12 amino acids. Trimming stripped 5 bases from V and 7 bases from J, with 9 bases between. Germline V gene sequence: CDR1 SGHAT, CDR2 FQNNGV. In nucleotides, the CDR3 is TGTGCCAGCAGCCTAGGAGCTAATGAGCAGTTCTTC. Amino acid sequence: CASSLGANEQFF.

DNA of the CDR3: TGTGCCAGCACCTACGACGATAGGTGGACACAGGAGACCCAGTACTTC. Amino acid sequence: CASTYDDRWTQETQYF. The chain recombines TRBV5-4 with TRBJ2-5; D is possibly TRBD1 (5 bases). CDR1 is SGHNT and CDR2 is YYREEE in the germline V gene (reference sequence). The V and J ends lost 6 bases and 5 bases respectively, with 23 bases between them. The CDR3 sequence is 16 residues long.

The V and J genes are TRBV6-1 and TRBJ1-5; D gene unclear. Germline CDR1 is MNHNS and CDR2 is SASEGT. The CDR3 covers 19 residues. V lost 2 bases, J lost 0 bases, and 20 bases lay in between. CDR3 protein: CASSERAGPAYYSNQPQHF. The DNA for the CDR3 is TGTGCCAGCAGTGAACGGGCAGGCCCCGCGTATTATAGCAATCAGCCCCAGCATTTT.

This chain links TRBV5-1 with TRBJ2-1; TRBD2 might be the D (6 bases). Germline assignment: CDR1 SGHRS and CDR2 YFSETQ. The CDR3 spans 15 residues. The V end lost 1 base, the J end lost 2 bases, and 10 bases lay between the germline ends. The CDR3 spells CASSLWAGTYNEQFF. In DNA, the CDR3 is TGCGCCAGCAGCTTGTGGGCGGGAACCTACAATGAGCAGTTCTTC.

This sequence joins TRBV28 and TRBJ1-2, with a tentative D call TRBD1 (6 bases). This CDR3 comprises 14 residues. V lost 3 bases to trimming and J lost 5 bases, with 13 bases between them. Germline V gene data show CDR1 as MDHEN and CDR2 as SYDVKM. The CDR3 is CASSFVQGSYGYTF. In DNA form, the CDR3 reads TGTGCCAGCAGTTTTGTACAGGGATCATATGGCTACACCTTC.

This chain links TRBV30 with TRBJ2-4; 10 positions agree with TRBD2. This CDR3 is built from 15 residues. J gave up 0 bases and V 4 bases, and 3 bases lay outside the gene matches. CDR1 is GTSNPN, CDR2 SVGIG, per germline (reference sequence). The CDR3 DNA reads as TGTGCCTGGACTAGCGGGGGCCTAGCCAAAAACATTCAGTACTTC. It translates to CAWTSGGLAKNIQYF. Full variable domain (rest looked up from reference TRBV30 and TRBJ2-4): SQTIHQWPATLVQPVGSPLSLECTVEGTSNPNLYWYRQAAGRGLQLLFYSVGIGQISSEVPQNLSASRPQDRQFILSSKKLLLSDSGFYLCAWTSGGLAKNIQYFGAGTRLSVL.

In nucleotides, the CDR3 is TGCGCCAGCAGTGATGGAGGGGGTAGCAATCAGCCCCAGCATTTT. Its protein is CASSDGGGSNQPQHF. The chain recombines TRBV10-2 with TRBJ1-5, with TRBD1 as a possible D gene (6 bases). V was clipped by 3 bases and J by 0 bases, with 9 bases between them. Looked up from germline, CDR1 is WSHSY and CDR2 is SAAADI. CDR3 size: 15 residues.

The V and J genes are TRBV5-1 and TRBJ2-7; 9 bases line up with TRBD1. The CDR3 consists of 15 residues. Germline-derived CDR1 and CDR2 are SGHRS and YFSETQ. V gave up 3 bases and J gave up 2 bases; unmatched junction bases: 6. The CDR3 coding sequence is TGCGCCAGCAGCTCCCGGGACAGGGTGCCCTACGAGCAGTACTTC. It is translated as CASSSRDRVPYEQYF.

The rearrangement uses TRBV18 and TRBJ2-2; D ambiguous. The CDR3 is 14 amino acids. Deletions cut 1 base from V and 4 bases from J, with 7 bases between. Germline loops: CDR1 KGHSH, CDR2 LQKENI. In DNA, the CDR3 is TGTGCCAGCTCACCACTATCGGTCACCGGGGAGCTGTTTTTT. As protein: CASSPLSVTGELFF. Full variable domain (rest looked up from reference TRBV18 and TRBJ2-2): NAGVMQNPRHLVRRRGQEARLRCSPMKGHSHVYWYRQLPEEGLKFMVYLQKENIIDESGMPKERFSAEFPKEGPSILRIQQVVRGDSAAYFCASSPLSVTGELFFGEGSRLTVL.

This clone was seen more than once but under ten times. The chain recombines TRBV6-5 with TRBJ2-1; TRBD2 agrees at 8 bases. Germline trimming cut 2 bases from V and 10 bases from J; bases unmatched to any gene: 4. CDR3 length equals 13 residues. CDR1 is MNHEY and CDR2 is SVGAGI in the germline V gene. CDR3: CASSYTLAGEQFF. In DNA, the CDR3 is TGTGCCAGCAGTTACACCCTAGCGGGCGAGCAGTTCTTC.

This clone occurred a few times. The rearrangement links TRBV10-2 to TRBJ2-7; maybe TRBD1 (6 bases). The V gene's germline CDR1 is WSHSY and CDR2 SAAADI. This CDR3 spans 13 amino acids. V lost 5 bases and J 2 bases, leaving 10 bases between the germline ends. Written as DNA, the CDR3 is TGCGCCAGCAGTCTGGGGACACCCTACGAGCAGTACTTC. This codes for CASSLGTPYEQYF.

J is TRBJ2-7 and V is TRBV6-5, with 13 bases matching TRBD2. Germline V gene data show CDR1 as MNHEY and CDR2 as SVGAGI. The CDR3 consists of 15 residues. With V trimmed by 6 bases and J by 7 bases, 9 bases remained unmatched. The CDR3 sequence is CASRRPGTSGVEQYF. CDR3 DNA: TGTGCCAGCAGACGCCCCGGGACTAGCGGGGTGGAGCAGTACTTC.

This clone was observed a few times. The V call is TRBV19, the J call TRBJ1-1; 9 nucleotides match TRBD1. Losses at the gene ends were 6 bases for V and 11 bases for J; bases not matched to a gene: 13. The CDR3 totals 14 residues. Germline loops: CDR1 LNHDA, CDR2 SQIVND (reference sequence). The CDR3, as DNA: TGTGCCAGTAGAATACGGGACAGGGAAAGAATGGCTTTCTTT. Residues: CASRIRDRERMAFF.

V and J are TRBV2 and TRBJ1-2; no clear D. The CDR3 runs to 17 residues. Germline V gene data show CDR1 as SNHLY and CDR2 as FYNNEI. The germline V and J ends were trimmed by 0 bases and 8 bases, with 22 bases remaining between them. The CDR3 DNA is TGTGCCAGCAGTGAAGCGCTTCAGAGTAAACCCGCTAGGGGCTACACCTTC. Translated, it gives CASSEALQSKPARGYTF.

The sample holds one count of this clone. The J gene is TRBJ1-1, the V gene TRBV5-1; 10 positions match TRBD1. This CDR3 region has 16 residues. With V trimmed by 4 bases and J by 0 bases, 6 bases remained unmatched. The germline CDR1 and CDR2 sequences are SGHRS and YFSETQ. CDR3 in amino acids: CASSEGQGTLNTEAFF. In nucleotides, the CDR3 is TGCGCCAGCAGCGAGGGACAGGGGACCCTGAACACTGAAGCTTTCTTT.

This clone was recorded a few times. The chain is built from TRBV2 and TRBJ2-4, with D maybe TRBD1 (7 bases). Germline V gene sequence: CDR1 SNHLY, CDR2 FYNNEI. The CDR3 extends over 15 amino acids. The V and J ends lost 5 bases and 5 bases respectively, with 16 bases between them. The CDR3 DNA sequence: TGTGCCAGCAGTTCCTACGCAGGGGGGCAAAACATTCAGTACTTC. It yields the protein CASSSYAGGQNIQYF.

In DNA, the CDR3 is TGTGCCAGCAGGCCAGCAGATCCCTACGAGCAGTACTTC. As protein: CASRPADPYEQYF. The chain is built from TRBV27 and TRBJ2-7, with no clear D. Trimming took off 6 bases at V and 2 bases at J, with 11 bases between the two ends. The CDR3 length is 13 residues. The V gene's germline CDR1 is MNHEY and CDR2 SMNVEV (reference sequence).

As for this clone: Other nucleotide sequences from this sample produce the same CDR3. This chain connects TRBV7-9 to TRBJ2-7; D is ambiguous. Per germline, CDR1 SEHNR and CDR2 FQNEAQ (reference sequence). The CDR3 has 11 residues. V shed 1 base and J shed 7 bases, with 5 bases lying between them. CDR3 nucleotides: TGTGCCAGCAGCTTAGGGAATGAGCAGTACTTC. Translating it yields CASSLGNEQYF.

This clone has more than one count but fewer than ten. The chain recombines TRBV10-2 with TRBJ2-1; D ambiguous. The CDR3 length is 16 residues. The V end was cut by 5 bases, the J end by 5 bases, with 19 bases between. Germline values: CDR1 WSHSY, CDR2 SAAADI. This chain's CDR3 is CASSQLRTDLNNEQFF. The CDR3 coding sequence is TGCGCCAGCAGTCAACTCCGGACGGATCTAAACAATGAGCAGTTCTTC.

The J gene is TRBJ2-7, the V gene TRBV11-2; D is unresolved. Deletions cut 0 bases from V and 3 bases from J, with 3 bases between. The CDR3 totals 12 residues. From germline, CDR1 is SGHAT and CDR2 FQNNGV. The CDR3 bases are TGTGCCAGCAGCTTAGACGGCTACGAGCAGTACTTC. Translating gives CASSLDGYEQYF.

The chain has TRBV10-3 and TRBJ1-2; possible D gene TRBD1, 5 bases. V lost 6 bases, J lost 1 base, and 12 bases lay in between. Per germline, CDR1 ENHRY and CDR2 SYGVKD. This CDR3 is built from 14 residues. CDR3 nucleotides: TGTGCCATCAGCCCCCGGGACCGTAACTATGGCTACACCTTC. Protein: CAISPRDRNYGYTF.

The chain uses TRBV9 and TRBJ1-5; D remains ambiguous. The CDR3 is made up of 15 amino acids. Between the trimmed V and J ends, which lost 0 bases and 2 bases, there was a span of 9 bases. The germline V gene encodes CDR1 SGDLS and CDR2 YYNGEE. CDR3 DNA sequence: TGTGCCAGCAGCGTAGAGGCAGTGGGCAATCAGCCCCAGCATTTT. This gives the protein CASSVEAVGNQPQHF.

The chain employs TRBV28 and TRBJ1-1, with D hard to call. The germline gives CDR1 MDHEN, CDR2 SYDVKM. This CDR3 has 15 amino acids. Trimming stripped 7 bases from V and 4 bases from J, with 19 bases between. CDR3 region: CASTGPGRRSTEAFF. CDR3 sequence (DNA): TGTGCCAGCACTGGGCCCGGAAGGAGGAGCACTGAAGCTTTCTTT.

This clone was seen more than once but under ten times. The rearrangement uses TRBV6-5 and TRBJ1-6; D call uncertain. The CDR3 sequence is 14 residues long. V was shortened by 2 bases and J by 7 bases, with 9 bases between the two germline ends. CDR1 and CDR2 (germline): MNHEY, SVGAGI. As DNA, the CDR3 is TGTGCCAGCAGTTACCAGGCCGGGAATTCACCCCTCCACTTT. It specifies CASSYQAGNSPLHF.

J is TRBJ2-7 and V is TRBV5-1; TRBD1 might be the D (5 bases). The CDR3 is 12 amino acids. The germline V gene encodes CDR1 SGHRS and CDR2 YFSETQ. The ends were cut back, 0 bases at V and 13 bases at J, with 14 bases in the middle. In DNA, the CDR3 is TGCGCCAGCAGCTTGGAAAGGGGAAACTTTTACTTC. Translation: CASSLERGNFYF.

The rearrangement joins TRBV2 to TRBJ2-3; D call uncertain. CDR1 and CDR2 from the germline V gene are SNHLY and FYNNEI. The CDR3 spans 12 residues. The ends were cut back, 8 bases at V and 5 bases at J, with 11 bases in the middle. Here the CDR3 reads CASDPLGDTQYF. The CDR3 DNA sequence: TGTGCCAGCGACCCCTTGGGAGATACGCAGTATTTT.

V and J are TRBV19 and TRBJ1-1, with TRBD1 identical over 8 bases. There are 12 residues in the CDR3. The V segment lost 10 bases and the J segment 6 bases; nucleotides outside the gene matches: 7. CDR1 is LNHDA, CDR2 SQIVND, per germline (reference sequence). In DNA, the CDR3 is TGTGCCACCCAAGGACAGGGCGCTGAAGCTTTCTTT. Translation gives CATQGQGAEAFF.